The 10 T cell receptor beta chains below all came from one sample that was sequenced in a study of cytomegalovirus exposure and HLA in healthy donors. Primers included in the PCR were 60 Vbeta and 13 Jbeta primers. Sequencing used immunoSEQ multiplex PCR; TCRdb keeps in-frame clones, though not all of them. Here the sample spans more than 150,000 clones, roughly 87% being singletons. Specimen: PBMCs. These receptors came from a man aged 35 to 55 in good health and CMV-seronegative.

This chain links TRBV11-3 with TRBJ2-1, with D hard to call. This CDR3 comprises 12 residues. Trimming stripped 1 base from V and 9 bases from J, with 7 bases between. CDR1 and CDR2 (germline): SGHNT, YENEEA. This CDR3 is CASSLVSGEQFF. The CDR3 coding sequence is TGTGCCAGCAGCTTAGTTTCGGGTGAGCAGTTCTTC.

This rearrangement joins TRBV27 to TRBJ1-5; 11 positions match TRBD1. Germline-derived CDR1 and CDR2 are MNHEY and SMNVEV (reference sequence). CDR3 length: 21 residues. V was pared by 1 base and J by 0 bases, with 14 bases of the junction left unmatched. The CDR3 nucleotides read TGTGCCAGCAGTTTATACCGACGCGGGACAGGGGGACCTTATAGCAATCAGCCCCAGCATTTT. Its translation is CASSLYRRGTGGPYSNQPQHF.

V and J are TRBV6-1 and TRBJ1-2; possibly TRBD1 for D (5 bases). The germline V and J ends were trimmed by 5 bases and 5 bases, with 15 bases remaining between them. The CDR3 extends over 14 amino acids. The germline V gene has CDR1 MNHNS and CDR2 SASEGT. In DNA form, the CDR3 reads TGTGCCAGCAGTCCCCGCGGGGGGTGGTATGGCTACACCTTC. This translates into CASSPRGGWYGYTF.

The rearrangement links TRBV6-5 to TRBJ1-4; 9 nucleotides align to TRBD1. The V segment lost 5 bases and the J segment 8 bases; nucleotides outside the gene matches: 6. The CDR3 spans 14 residues. CDR1 MNHEY and CDR2 SVGAGI come from the germline V gene. In nucleotides, the CDR3 is TGTGCCAGCAGTCCTGGGACAGGGATCGAAAAACTGTTTTTT. This codes for CASSPGTGIEKLFF.

The V and J genes are TRBV25-1 and TRBJ2-3, with D possibly TRBD2 on 6 matching bases. With 7 bases removed from V and 6 bases from J, the gap between germline ends came to 17 bases. This CDR3 spans 14 amino acids. CDR1 MGHDK and CDR2 SYGVNS come from the germline V gene. The CDR3 nucleotides read TGTGCCAGCACCGCACAACTAGCTTTGGATACGCAGTATTTT. It encodes CASTAQLALDTQYF.

The gene calls are TRBV7-2 and TRBJ2-1; D uncertain. Trimming pared 7 bases from V and 0 bases from J, leaving 7 bases between. This CDR3 has 13 amino acids. Germline V CDR1 and CDR2: SGHTA, FQGNSA. CDR3 residues: CASMRPSYNEQFF. In DNA form, the CDR3 reads TGTGCCAGCATGCGGCCCTCCTACAATGAGCAGTTCTTC.

This clone was counted a few times. The rearrangement links TRBV9 to TRBJ2-3, with 9 bases identical to TRBD2. Trimming took 1 base from V and 1 from J; bases not matched to a gene: 4. The V gene's germline CDR1 is SGDLS and CDR2 YYNGEE. CDR3 length: 16 amino acids. The CDR3 reads CASSVRVAGGTDTQYF. The CDR3 DNA is TGTGCCAGCAGCGTACGGGTAGCGGGAGGCACAGATACGCAGTATTTT.

A word on this clone: Germline and junction disagree at one end, which may indicate a read error. This chain uses TRBV7-7 with TRBJ2-3, with TRBD1 identical over 7 bases. The CDR3 is 14 amino acids. The germline V gene has CDR1 SSHAT and CDR2 FNYEAQ (reference sequence). In DNA, the CDR3 is TGTGCTAGCAGCTTAGACAGGGTGGCAGATACGCAGTATTTT. Translating it yields CASSLDRVADTQYF.

This chain uses TRBV11-2 with TRBJ1-1; D uncertain. V was clipped by 2 bases and J by 0 bases, with 4 bases between them. The CDR3 extends over 13 amino acids. CDR1 SGHAT and CDR2 FQNNGV come from the germline V gene. The CDR3 DNA reads as TGTGCCAGCAGCTTAACGGTGAACACTGAAGCTTTCTTT. Its translation: CASSLTVNTEAFF.

The chain uses TRBV19 and TRBJ1-4; D is perhaps TRBD1 (5 bases). The V gene lost 5 bases and the J gene lost 0 bases, with 10 bases spanning the gap. This CDR3 comprises 15 residues. From germline, CDR1 is LNHDA and CDR2 SQIVND (reference sequence). CDR3 sequence reads: CASSFSQATNEKLFF. CDR3 coding DNA: TGTGCCAGTAGTTTTTCACAGGCAACTAATGAAAAACTGTTTTTT.